Listed here are 17 T cell receptor beta chains from one sample, sequenced in a study of early T cells in non-severe SARS-CoV-2 infection. MiXCR was run by TCRdb on the 5' RACE reads, yielding one entry per CDR3 protein. The table has tens of thousands of distinct CDR3 sequences, approximately 9.9% seen once; the top ten hold around 20%. Material: whole blood. Receptors originate from an adult who was a healthcare worker with PCR-confirmed SARS-CoV-2 infection or an uninfected control (not recorded which).

This rearrangement joins TRBV25-1 to TRBJ1-1; 7 bases are a match to TRBD1. CDR1 is MGHDK, CDR2 SYGVNS, per germline. The CDR3 runs 15 residues. V shed 5 bases, J shed 4 bases, and the junction held 10 bases outside the gene matches. This chain's CDR3 is CASSQTGLGGTEAFF. CDR3 in DNA: TGTGCCAGCAGTCAGACAGGGTTGGGCGGCACTGAAGCTTTCTTT.

This clonotype was detected many times. The chain uses TRBV20-1 and TRBJ1-6; D is undetermined. The germline V and J ends were trimmed by 3 bases and 5 bases, with 11 bases remaining between them. This CDR3 region has 14 residues. In germline, CDR1 is DFQATT, CDR2 SNEGSKA (reference sequence). The CDR3 here is CSASEASHNSPLHF. The CDR3 DNA sequence: TGCAGTGCTAGTGAAGCCAGCCATAATTCACCCCTCCACTTT.

This clonotype occurred a few times. The chain is built from TRBV5-1 and TRBJ2-7, with 7 bases matching TRBD1. With V trimmed by 2 bases and J by 0 bases, 2 bases remained unmatched. The length of the CDR3 is 14 residues. Germline assignment: CDR1 SGHRS and CDR2 YFSETQ. CDR3 amino acids: CASSLKGASYEQYF. As DNA, the CDR3 is TGCGCCAGCAGCTTAAAGGGGGCCTCCTACGAGCAGTACTTC.

This chain connects TRBV5-6 to TRBJ1-2; 8 bases align to TRBD1. The CDR3 sequence is 13 residues long. CDR1 SGHDT and CDR2 YYEEEE come from the germline V gene. V was clipped by 1 base and J by 4 bases; unmatched bases: 0. CDR3 protein: CASSLQGAYGYTF. The CDR3 DNA is TGTGCCAGCAGCTTGCAGGGGGCCTATGGCTACACCTTC.

This chain uses TRBV5-4 with TRBJ2-3; D is unresolved. Deletions cut 5 bases from V and 4 bases from J, with 8 bases between. CDR3 size: 12 residues. The germline CDR1 and CDR2 sequences are SGHNT and YYREEE (reference sequence). This CDR3 reads CASSVDADTQYF. The CDR3 coding sequence is TGTGCCAGCAGTGTGGACGCAGATACGCAGTATTTT.

The chain employs TRBV19 and TRBJ2-1; 9 nucleotides align to TRBD2. The trim removed 5 bases at V and 5 bases at J, leaving 7 bases unmatched. The CDR3 length is 15 residues. From germline, CDR1 is LNHDA and CDR2 SQIVND (reference sequence). CDR3 sequence reads: CASSPGPSGDNEQFF. The CDR3 DNA reads TGTGCCAGTAGTCCCGGCCCTAGCGGGGACAATGAGCAGTTCTTC. Full variable domain (missing parts from reference TRBV19 and TRBJ2-1): DGGITQSPKYLFRKEGQNVTLSCEQNLNHDAMYWYRQDPGQGLRLIYYSQIVNDFQKGDIAEGYSVSREKKESFPLTVTSAQKNPTAFYLCASSPGPSGDNEQFFGPGTRLTVL.

The chain combines TRBV30 with TRBJ2-3; D uncertain. CDR3 length: 12 residues. V was shortened by 2 bases and J by 6 bases, with 9 bases between the two germline ends. Looked up from germline, CDR1 is GTSNPN and CDR2 is SVGIG (reference sequence). In DNA, the CDR3 is TGTGCCTGGAGTCAGAATTTGGATACGCAGTATTTT. It translates to CAWSQNLDTQYF.

This clonotype was counted ten times or more. The rearrangement uses TRBV6-2 or TRBV6-3 and TRBJ1-1; D is undetermined. CDR3 length: 11 amino acids. Per the germline V gene, CDR1 is MNHEY and CDR2 is SVGEGT. The V end was cut by 5 bases, the J end by 5 bases, with 6 bases between. The CDR3 is CASSQETEAFF. DNA for the CDR3: TGTGCCAGCAGTCAAGAGACTGAAGCTTTCTTT.

This clonotype was counted a few times. V and J are TRBV6-4 and TRBJ1-6; D is unclear. V was clipped by 4 bases and J by 5 bases, with 6 bases between them. CDR3 length equals 13 residues. Germline CDR1 MRHNA, CDR2 SNTAGT. The CDR3 DNA reads TGTGCCAGCAGTGCGGCCAATAATTCACCCCTCCACTTT. It translates to CASSAANNSPLHF.

The chain has TRBV7-3 and TRBJ2-5; possible D gene TRBD2, 6 bases. The CDR3 is 14 amino acids. Germline values: CDR1 SGHTA, CDR2 FQGTGA. The V gene lost 1 base and the J gene lost 2 bases, with 8 bases spanning the gap. CDR3 amino acids: CASSLNGGQETQYF. CDR3 sequence (DNA): TGTGCCAGCAGCTTAAACGGGGGACAAGAGACCCAGTACTTC.

This clonotype appeared many times. This sequence joins TRBV4-1 and TRBJ2-7, with TRBD1 matching 11 bases. The CDR3 is 13 amino acids. V shed 5 bases and J 4 bases; nucleotides not matched to a gene: 1. From germline, CDR1 is MGHRA and CDR2 YSYEKL. The CDR3 sequence: CASSGTGGYEQYF. The CDR3 nucleotides are TGCGCCAGCAGCGGGACAGGGGGGTACGAGCAGTACTTC.

This clonotype was picked up many times. The chain couples TRBV25-1 to TRBJ2-7, with no clear D. Germline V gene sequence: CDR1 MGHDK, CDR2 SYGVNS. CDR3 length equals 11 residues. The V end was cut by 8 bases, the J end by 6 bases, with 11 bases between. Here the CDR3 DNA reads TGTGCCAGCGAGTGGTTTAGCGAGCAGTACTTC. It codes for CASEWFSEQYF.

This clonotype was observed many times. The genes are TRBV20-1 and TRBJ2-4; D not certain. This CDR3 is 13 amino acids long. Per germline, CDR1 DFQATT and CDR2 SNEGSKA (reference sequence). Trimming shortened V by 3 bases and J by 0 bases, and 6 bases separated the two germline ends. DNA of the CDR3: TGCAGTGCTAGTAAAGAAGCCAAAAACATTCAGTACTTC. It yields the protein CSASKEAKNIQYF.

V is TRBV6-6 and J is TRBJ2-3; the D gene is possibly TRBD2 (6 bases). V lost 8 bases and J 1 base, leaving 13 bases between the germline ends. CDR1 is MNHNY and CDR2 is SVGAGI in the germline V gene (reference sequence). The length of the CDR3 is 14 residues. Here the CDR3 DNA reads TGTGCCAGCCGGGACTGGTCCCGCACAGATACGCAGTATTTT. Translation gives CASRDWSRTDTQYF.

The chain combines TRBV5-1 with TRBJ2-5; D uncertain. V gave up 3 bases and J gave up 1 base, with 13 bases separating them. The CDR3 spans 15 residues. CDR1 SGHRS and CDR2 YFSETQ come from the germline V gene. CDR3 loop: CASSYDSSLQETQYF. CDR3 bases: TGCGCCAGCAGCTACGATTCCAGCCTCCAAGAGACCCAGTACTTC.

At least ten counts were recorded for this clonotype. J is TRBJ1-1 and V is TRBV20-1; D not certain. The CDR3 totals 13 residues. The V and J ends lost 0 bases and 1 base respectively, with 6 bases between them. The germline CDR1 and CDR2 sequences are DFQATT and SNEGSKA (reference sequence). This CDR3 reads CSAREIENTEAFF. The CDR3 DNA sequence: TGCAGTGCTAGAGAAATTGAGAACACTGAAGCTTTCTTT.

This clonotype was observed many times. This sequence joins TRBV6-5 and TRBJ2-6; a weak D match, TRBD2 (6 bases). V was cut by 6 bases and J by 4 bases, with 16 bases left in between. Germline V CDR1 and CDR2: MNHEY, SVGAGI. The CDR3 is 16 amino acids. CDR3 nucleotides: TGTGCCAGCAGCCGGGGGACTTCTTCGGGGGCCAACGTCCTGACTTTC. Translating gives CASSRGTSSGANVLTF.